This TCR beta chain emerged from a study of response to subunit inactivated influenza vaccine. Study-level results: After each seasonal influenza vaccination, few new T cells are recruited, the authors suggested.

TCRdb fed the RT-PCR reads into MiXCR, producing one record per CDR3 protein. The sample lists under 200,000 distinct CDR3 sequences; roughly 11% were seen once. In this sample, this clonotype turned up a few times. No antigen is known for it. The sequences come from non-naive T cells sorted from PBMCs, collected more than 35 days after vaccination. The clonotype originates from a man aged 50 to 59 who received an inactivated influenza vaccine.

CDR3 nucleotide sequence: TGTGCCAGCAGCTTGCAACCGGGACAGAGCAATCAGCCCCAGCATTTT. It codes for CASSLQPGQSNQPQHF. V and J are TRBV7-8 and TRBJ1-5, with TRBD1 matching over 7 bases. Germline V gene lookup returns CDR1 SGHVS and CDR2 FQNEAQ. Trimming took 3 bases from V and 1 from J; bases not matched to a gene: 6. This CDR3 has 16 residues.